These 16 T cell receptor beta chains were all obtained from the same sample, sequenced in a study of blood T cell repertoires in COVID-19. The protocol was immunoSEQ multiplex PCR, while the TCRdb copy is restricted to in-frame clones and leaves out a portion. The sample shows around 300,000 clones, around 87% of them seen only once. The sequenced material came from peripheral blood. These receptors all stem from a woman aged 25 to 39 who had recovered from COVID-19.

In this sample, this clone turned up once. The rearrangement uses TRBV6-5 and TRBJ2-7; D is possibly TRBD2 (5 bases). The CDR3 runs 12 residues. The V and J ends lost 6 bases and 6 bases respectively, with 12 bases between them. Germline assignment: CDR1 MNHEY and CDR2 SVGAGI. The CDR3 here is CASSPLSGEQYF. CDR3 sequence (DNA): TGTGCCAGCAGCCCATTGAGCGGCGAGCAGTACTTC.

The rearrangement uses TRBV5-1 and TRBJ2-3, with 9 positions matching TRBD2. CDR3 length: 16 residues. Germline V CDR1 and CDR2: SGHRS, YFSETQ. The ends lost 4 bases at V and 2 bases at J; junction bases unmatched: 8. In nucleotides, the CDR3 is TGCGCCAGCAGCCTGGGGGCTAGCGGGGACACAGATACGCAGTATTTT. As protein: CASSLGASGDTDTQYF.

The chain carries TRBV19 and TRBJ2-3, with 9 positions matching TRBD2. The germline V gene has CDR1 LNHDA and CDR2 SQIVND (reference sequence). Trimming at V came to 5 bases and at J to 4 bases, leaving 7 bases not matched to a gene. This CDR3 contains 15 residues. CDR3 sequence: CASSASGTSPDTQYF. DNA of the CDR3: TGTGCCAGTAGTGCCTCCGGGACTAGCCCAGATACGCAGTATTTT. The full variable domain, with the rest looked up from reference TRBV19 and TRBJ2-3, is DGGITQSPKYLFRKEGQNVTLSCEQNLNHDAMYWYRQDPGQGLRLIYYSQIVNDFQKGDIAEGYSVSREKKESFPLTVTSAQKNPTAFYLCASSASGTSPDTQYFGPGTRLTVL.

The chain is built from TRBV6-2 or TRBV6-3 and TRBJ2-2; 13 nucleotides align to TRBD2. The CDR3 has 18 amino acids. The V gene's germline CDR1 is MNHEY and CDR2 SVGEGT. Germline trimming cut 0 bases from V and 6 bases from J; bases unmatched to any gene: 7. The CDR3 bases are TGTGCCAGCAGTTACTCGTCACCCACTAGCGGGAGGGCCGGGGAGCTGTTTTTT. Translated: CASSYSSPTSGRAGELFF.

The V and J genes are TRBV19 and TRBJ2-1; weak D call: TRBD2 (6 bases). Trimming took 5 bases from V and 9 from J, leaving 14 bases between them. The CDR3 has 13 residues. Germline lookup yields CDR1 LNHDA and CDR2 SQIVND (reference sequence). The CDR3 nucleotides are TGTGCCAGTAGTTCTACGGGGGAAGGTGAGCAGTTCTTC. This gives the protein CASSSTGEGEQFF.

The CDR3 loop is CASSLGTSGGAWFF. For the CDR3, the DNA is TGCGCCAGCAGCTTAGGGACTAGCGGGGGGGCCTGGTTCTTC. The V and J genes are TRBV5-1 and TRBJ2-1, with TRBD2 identical over 16 bases. CDR1 SGHRS and CDR2 YFSETQ come from the germline V gene. CDR3 size: 14 residues. J was trimmed by 15 bases and V by 2 bases; bases with no gene match: 5.

This chain joins TRBV15 and TRBJ1-1, with TRBD1 matching 7 bases. Germline trimming cut 0 bases from V and 1 base from J; bases unmatched to any gene: 2. This CDR3 is 15 amino acids long. The germline V gene encodes CDR1 LNHNV and CDR2 YYDKDF (reference sequence). The CDR3 sequence: CATSRERDRNTEAFF. CDR3 DNA: TGTGCCACCAGCAGAGAGCGGGACAGGAACACTGAAGCTTTCTTT.

This chain joins TRBV28 and TRBJ2-2; tentative D call: TRBD1 (8 bases). V was cut by 4 bases and J by 4 bases, with 13 bases left in between. CDR1 MDHEN and CDR2 SYDVKM come from the germline V gene. CDR3 length: 15 residues. CDR3 residues: CASSSQGEGTGELFF. The CDR3 nucleotides read TGTGCCAGCAGTTCACAGGGGGAGGGCACCGGGGAGCTGTTTTTT. The full variable domain, its missing parts supplied by reference TRBV28 and TRBJ2-2, is DVKVTQSSRYLVKRTGEKVFLECVQDMDHENMFWYRQDPGLGLRLIYFSYDVKMKEKGDIPEGYSVSREKKERFSLILESASTNQTSMYLCASSSQGEGTGELFFGEGSRLTVL.

The chain carries TRBV19 and TRBJ1-1, with D tentatively TRBD1 (5 bases). Germline V gives CDR1 LNHDA, CDR2 SQIVND (reference sequence). The CDR3 has 13 amino acids. V lost 6 bases, J lost 5 bases, and 13 bases lay in between. This chain's CDR3 is CASRLVGGTEAFF. The CDR3 nucleotides read TGTGCCAGTAGGTTGGTGGGGGGTACTGAAGCTTTCTTT.

The V gene is TRBV19, the J gene TRBJ1-5, with D uncertain. With 10 bases removed from V and 5 bases from J, the gap between germline ends came to 18 bases. Germline V gene sequence: CDR1 LNHDA, CDR2 SQIVND (reference sequence). The CDR3 runs to 14 residues. CDR3 residues: CATIALHGDQPQHF. The CDR3 nucleotides read TGTGCCACCATTGCTCTGCATGGAGATCAGCCCCAGCATTTT.

The rearrangement links TRBV29-1 to TRBJ2-7; the match to TRBD1 covers 11 bases. V shed 5 bases, J shed 8 bases, and the junction held 5 bases outside the gene matches. The CDR3 consists of 12 residues. Germline V gene data show CDR1 as SQVTM and CDR2 as ANQGSEA. The CDR3 nucleotides read TGCAGCGTTTCTCGGACAGGGGGCAAGCAGTACTTC. It specifies CSVSRTGGKQYF.

The J gene is TRBJ1-2, the V gene TRBV7-2, with D possibly being TRBD1 (6 bases). The CDR3 covers 13 residues. Germline lookup yields CDR1 SGHTA and CDR2 FQGNSA. V lost 6 bases, J lost 4 bases, and 12 bases lay in between. CDR3 protein: CASSQRGAYGYTF. CDR3 coding DNA: TGTGCCAGCAGTCAACGGGGGGCCTATGGCTACACCTTC.

The CDR3 loop reads CASSWGDRLEKLFF. The CDR3 DNA is TGCGCCAGCAGCTGGGGGGACAGGCTAGAAAAACTGTTTTTT. The rearrangement joins TRBV5-1 to TRBJ1-4; TRBD1 aligns across 8 bases. The CDR3 is 14 residues long. Per the germline V gene, CDR1 is SGHRS and CDR2 is YFSETQ. V was clipped by 3 bases and J by 8 bases; unmatched bases: 6. Together with reference TRBV5-1 and TRBJ1-4, the CDR3 gives the full variable domain: KAGVTQTPRYLIKTRGQQVTLSCSPISGHRSVSWYQQTPGQGLQFLFEYFSETQRNKGNFPGRFSGRQFSNSRSEMNVSTLELGDSALYLCASSWGDRLEKLFFGSGTQLSVL.

This chain uses TRBV19 with TRBJ2-1; tentatively, D is TRBD1 (6 bases). V dropped 7 bases and J dropped 5 bases, with 15 bases sitting between them. CDR1 LNHDA and CDR2 SQIVND come from the germline V gene (reference sequence). The CDR3 extends over 14 amino acids. CDR3 nucleotides: TGTGCCAGTATGGGGGCGATAAACCACAATGAGCAGTTCTTC. Amino acid sequence: CASMGAINHNEQFF.

The CDR3 DNA sequence: TGTGCCAGCTCGCGGACACAAGAGACCCAGTACTTC. Its translation: CASSRTQETQYF. This chain joins TRBV28 and TRBJ2-5; D might be TRBD1 (5 bases). With 8 bases removed from V and 2 bases from J, the gap between germline ends came to 9 bases. Germline V CDR1 and CDR2: MDHEN, SYDVKM. The length of the CDR3 is 12 residues. Complete variable domain (other parts from reference TRBV28 and TRBJ2-5): DVKVTQSSRYLVKRTGEKVFLECVQDMDHENMFWYRQDPGLGLRLIYFSYDVKMKEKGDIPEGYSVSREKKERFSLILESASTNQTSMYLCASSRTQETQYFGPGTRLLVL.

This clone came up once. The chain joins TRBV13 to TRBJ1-4, with 7 bases identical to TRBD1. The trim removed 0 bases at V and 8 bases at J, leaving 15 bases unmatched. The CDR3 runs to 18 residues. The germline V gene has CDR1 PRHDT and CDR2 FYEKMQ (reference sequence). The CDR3 bases are TGTGCCAGCAGCTTAGGTGTAGTACAGGGGTTCGGTCAAGAAAAACTGTTTTTT. Translated: CASSLGVVQGFGQEKLFF.